These 22 T cell receptor beta chains share one sample of origin, sequenced in a study of T-cell memory formation after mild COVID-19. In TCRdb, the 5' RACE reads were re-called with MiXCR into one record per CDR3 protein. This sample has roughly 150,000 distinct CDR3 sequences, with 10% to 15% found just once. Sequences were obtained from PBMCs or a T cell subset sorted from them (not recorded which). The receptor source for this set is a man between 18 and 29 years old who had mild COVID-19 (a few samples of this study predate the infection). Cell type and time point are not known.

This clonotype has a handful of counts. The chain employs TRBV6-1 and TRBJ2-2; D might be TRBD1 or TRBD2, each matching 6 bases. CDR3 length: 16 residues. The V gene's germline CDR1 is MNHNS and CDR2 SASEGT. Trimming cost V 7 bases and J 3 bases, with 18 bases left between them. CDR3 region: CASIQGGNWYTGELFF. The CDR3 bases are TGTGCCAGCATTCAAGGGGGGAATTGGTACACCGGGGAGCTGTTTTTT.

The J gene is TRBJ1-2, the V gene TRBV19; D gene uncertain. The CDR3 length is 14 residues. Trimming left V 5 bases short and J 0 bases short, with 10 bases between. The germline gives CDR1 LNHDA, CDR2 SQIVND (reference sequence). In DNA form, the CDR3 reads TGTGCCAGTAGTGACGTTTTAGCTAACTATGGCTACACCTTC. Protein: CASSDVLANYGYTF.

This clonotype was picked up a small number of times. The CDR3 loop is CASSEQGYTEAFF. Written as DNA, the CDR3 is TGTGCCAGCAGCGAACAGGGGTACACTGAAGCTTTCTTT. The chain uses TRBV9 and TRBJ1-1; 7 bases are shared with TRBD1. This CDR3 has 13 amino acids. CDR1 SGDLS and CDR2 YYNGEE come from the germline V gene. V gave up 3 bases and J gave up 3 bases; unmatched junction bases: 2.

The gene calls are TRBV10-3 and TRBJ1-3; TRBD1 matches 9 bases. CDR3 length: 16 residues. V was pared by 3 bases and J by 0 bases, with 3 bases of the junction left unmatched. From germline, CDR1 is ENHRY and CDR2 SYGVKD. In DNA form, the CDR3 reads TGTGCCATCAGTGAACAGGGGGCTCCCTCTGGAAACACCATATATTTT. This sequence encodes CAISEQGAPSGNTIYF.

This clonotype was counted between two and nine times. The chain joins TRBV7-9 to TRBJ1-1, with D possibly TRBD1 on 6 matching bases. The CDR3 contains 14 residues. V was cut by 3 bases and J by 7 bases, with 15 bases left in between. The germline gives CDR1 SEHNR, CDR2 FQNEAQ (reference sequence). The CDR3 region is CASSFTGYAGEAFF. CDR3 nucleotide sequence: TGTGCCAGCAGCTTTACAGGGTATGCCGGTGAAGCTTTCTTT.

The rearrangement uses TRBV5-4 and TRBJ2-4; unclear D gene. The germline V and J ends were trimmed by 4 bases and 0 bases, with 14 bases remaining between them. The CDR3 sequence is 16 residues long. The germline V gene has CDR1 SGHNT and CDR2 YYREEE (reference sequence). In DNA form, the CDR3 reads TGTGCCAGCAGCCAGAAAGCCGACCTAGCCAAAAACATTCAGTACTTC. Protein product: CASSQKADLAKNIQYF.

The V call is TRBV6-5, the J call TRBJ1-3, with D unresolved. V lost 7 bases, J lost 0 bases, and 7 bases lay in between. From germline, CDR1 is MNHEY and CDR2 SVGAGI. This CDR3 is built from 13 residues. This CDR3 is CASKSYSGNTIYF. The CDR3 nucleotides are TGTGCCAGCAAGTCTTACTCTGGAAACACCATATATTTT.

This clonotype was observed a handful of times. V usage is TRBV7-2 and J usage is TRBJ2-5; D gene unclear. V lost 3 bases to trimming and J lost 5 bases, with 16 bases between them. In germline, CDR1 is SGHTA, CDR2 FQGNSA. This CDR3 is 15 amino acids long. CDR3 sequence reads: CASSFQNSAQETQYF. The CDR3 DNA reads TGTGCCAGCAGCTTTCAGAACTCCGCCCAGGAGACCCAGTACTTC.

The V gene is TRBV20-1, the J gene TRBJ2-7; unclear D gene. This CDR3 has 11 amino acids. The V gene lost 0 bases and the J gene lost 8 bases, with 8 bases spanning the gap. Per germline, CDR1 DFQATT and CDR2 SNEGSKA (reference sequence). The CDR3 sequence: CSARDQGKQYV. CDR3 DNA: TGCAGTGCTAGAGATCAAGGGAAGCAGTACGTC.

The genes are TRBV6-5 and TRBJ1-2, with a weak D call TRBD1 (5 bases). V gave up 2 bases and J gave up 4 bases, with 14 bases separating them. CDR1 MNHEY and CDR2 SVGAGI come from the germline V gene. CDR3 length: 15 amino acids. CDR3 bases: TGTGCCAGCAGTTACCCCGATGGGGGGGGCTATGGCTACACCTTC. Encoded protein: CASSYPDGGGYGYTF.

This clonotype was observed a few times. The chain joins TRBV15 to TRBJ1-5; D not resolved. Trimming left V 1 base short and J 8 bases short, with 12 bases between. The CDR3 sequence is 14 residues long. Germline V lookup: CDR1 LNHNV, CDR2 YYDKDF (reference sequence). CDR3 in amino acids: CATSRVGRAEPQHF. The CDR3 DNA is TGTGCCACCAGCAGAGTCGGGAGAGCGGAGCCCCAGCATTTT. Drawing the rest from reference TRBV15 and TRBJ1-5, the complete variable domain is DAMVIQNPRYQVTQFGKPVTLSCSQTLNHNVMYWYQQKSSQAPKLLFHYYDKDFNNEADTPDNFQSRRPNTSFCFLDIRSPGLGDTAMYLCATSRVGRAEPQHFGDGTRLSIL.

There are a few counts of this clonotype. This chain connects TRBV4-3 to TRBJ2-5; TRBD2 aligns across 8 bases. Germline loops: CDR1 LGHNA, CDR2 YSLEER. V lost 4 bases, J lost 4 bases, and 5 bases stayed unmatched. This CDR3 is 14 amino acids long. The CDR3 DNA follows: TGCGCCAGCAGCCCGGGGGGGGTCCGAGAGACCCAGTACTTC. Protein sequence: CASSPGGVRETQYF.

This clonotype has a handful of counts. This chain joins TRBV18 and TRBJ2-3; 8 nucleotides agree with TRBD2. CDR1 is KGHSH and CDR2 is LQKENI in the germline V gene. The ends lost 6 bases at V and 4 bases at J; junction bases unmatched: 9. The CDR3 runs to 15 residues. In nucleotides, the CDR3 is TGTGCCAGCTCCCTCCTCGCGGGGGGAGCAGATACGCAGTATTTT. This gives the protein CASSLLAGGADTQYF.

With respect to this clonotype: A junction end diverges from the germline sequence, so it may reflect a read error. The V call is TRBV11-2, the J call TRBJ1-2; no reliable D call. Germline V gene lookup returns CDR1 SGHAT and CDR2 FQNNGV. The CDR3 length is 15 residues. CDR3 bases: TGTGACAGCAGCTCGGTTCGGGATGTCGGAGATGGCTACACCTTC. Amino acid sequence: CDSSSVRDVGDGYTF.

The chain employs TRBV2 and TRBJ2-2; no reliable D call. Per the germline V gene, CDR1 is SNHLY and CDR2 is FYNNEI. Between the trimmed V and J ends, which lost 8 bases and 4 bases, there was a span of 17 bases. There are 15 residues in the CDR3. The CDR3 DNA follows: TGTGCCAGCGTCTACTGGGTCGGGTCCACCGGGGAGCTGTTTTTT. Protein: CASVYWVGSTGELFF.

The CDR3 is CASSIARTDTQYF. CDR3 bases: TGTGCCAGTAGTATCGCCCGCACAGATACGCAGTATTTT. This chain uses TRBV19 with TRBJ2-3; D is unresolved. Looked up from germline, CDR1 is LNHDA and CDR2 is SQIVND (reference sequence). V was pared by 3 bases and J by 1 base, with 5 bases between. The CDR3 contains 13 residues.

The gene calls are TRBV12-3 or TRBV12-4 and TRBJ2-5; D perhaps matches TRBD1 (6 bases). The CDR3 loop spans 13 amino acids. The V and J ends lost 5 bases and 4 bases respectively, with 11 bases between them. CDR3 residues: CASSVTGSETQYF. CDR3 nucleotides: TGTGCCAGCAGTGTAACAGGGTCAGAGACCCAGTACTTC.

The rearrangement joins TRBV4-1 to TRBJ2-7, with D hard to call. V was cut by 4 bases and J by 2 bases, with 12 bases left in between. Germline V gene sequence: CDR1 MGHRA, CDR2 YSYEKL. The CDR3 is 14 amino acids. The CDR3 here is CASSPPAGAYEQYF. The CDR3 coding sequence is TGCGCCAGCAGCCCTCCGGCAGGAGCCTACGAGCAGTACTTC.

This clonotype was counted a few times. The rearrangement links TRBV5-1 to TRBJ2-3; TRBD2 aligns across 11 bases. Trimming removed 4 bases from V and 6 bases from J; junction bases left unmatched: 4. The CDR3 runs to 14 residues. Germline CDR1 is SGHRS and CDR2 is YFSETQ. CDR3 bases: TGCGCCAGCAGCACGACTAGCGGGGAGGATACGCAGTATTTT. Translation gives CASSTTSGEDTQYF. Using reference TRBV5-1 and TRBJ2-3 for the parts outside the CDR3, the full variable domain is KAGVTQTPRYLIKTRGQQVTLSCSPISGHRSVSWYQQTPGQGLQFLFEYFSETQRNKGNFPGRFSGRQFSNSRSEMNVSTLELGDSALYLCASSTTSGEDTQYFGPGTRLTVL.

This clonotype was recorded a few times. This sequence joins TRBV20-1 and TRBJ2-3; maybe TRBD2 (6 bases). Germline CDR1 DFQATT, CDR2 SNEGSKA (reference sequence). There are 13 residues in the CDR3. Trimming took off 6 bases at V and 4 bases at J, with 14 bases between the two ends. CDR3 amino acids: CSAGTGGPDTQYF. The DNA of the CDR3 is TGCAGTGCAGGGACTGGCGGGCCAGATACGCAGTATTTT.

CDR3 DNA sequence: TGTGCCAGCCGGGGGACTAGTATTTATGAGCAGTTCTTC. Its translation: CASRGTSIYEQFF. The chain has TRBV28 and TRBJ2-1; 8 bases fit TRBD2. Losses at the gene ends were 8 bases for V and 8 bases for J; bases not matched to a gene: 8. The germline V gene has CDR1 MDHEN and CDR2 SYDVKM. CDR3 size: 13 residues.

A few counts support this clonotype. The genes are TRBV4-2 and TRBJ2-1; 10 nucleotides match TRBD2. With 3 bases clipped from V and 5 bases from J, the junction kept 7 bases outside the gene matches. In germline, CDR1 is LGHNA, CDR2 YNFKEQ. CDR3 length equals 16 residues. The CDR3 loop reads CASSHALAGADNEQFF. CDR3 in DNA: TGTGCCAGCAGCCACGCCCTAGCGGGAGCGGACAATGAGCAGTTCTTC.